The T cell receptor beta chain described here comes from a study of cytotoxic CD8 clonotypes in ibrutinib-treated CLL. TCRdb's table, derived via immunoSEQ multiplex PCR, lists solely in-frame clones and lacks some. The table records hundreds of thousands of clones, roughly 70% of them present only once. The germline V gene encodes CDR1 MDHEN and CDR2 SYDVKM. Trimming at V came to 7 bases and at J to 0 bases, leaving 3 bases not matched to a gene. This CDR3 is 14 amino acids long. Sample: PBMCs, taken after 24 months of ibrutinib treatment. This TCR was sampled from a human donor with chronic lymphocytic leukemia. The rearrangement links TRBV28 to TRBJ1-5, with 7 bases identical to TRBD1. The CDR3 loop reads CASTTGDSNQPQHF. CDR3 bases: TGTGCCAGCACCACAGGGGATAGCAATCAGCCCCAGCATTTT.